This T cell receptor beta chain appears in the sequencing data of a study of blood T cell repertoires in COVID-19. The CDR3 sequence is 12 residues long. Germline-derived CDR1 and CDR2 are LGHDT and YNNKEL (reference sequence). Between the trimmed V and J ends, which lost 0 bases and 9 bases, there was a span of 6 bases. In the original workflow: Reference gene primer amplification yielded estimated nucleated cell counts. Produced via immunoSEQ multiplex PCR; TCRdb's table is partial and in-frame only. V, J and clone size were drawn from that table, and D and trimming were deduced from the DNA. The sample yields a few hundred thousand clones, approximately 86% seen once.

This clonotype was obtained from a middle-aged woman with acute COVID-19. Sequencing was done on a sample of PBMCs or T cells enriched from blood (not recorded which). V is TRBV3-1 (or the pseudogene TRBV3-2) and J is TRBJ2-1; unclear D gene. CDR3 DNA sequence: TGTGCCAGCAGCCAAGATGGGCCTGAGCAGTTCTTC. Its protein product is CASSQDGPEQFF.